This record covers a single TCR beta chain. No antigen is known for it. This specimen belongs to a study of T-cell memory formation after mild COVID-19. Broader study findings: Contracting CD4+ clones sat mainly in CM and EM; CD8+ in EMRA. Some clones that responded turned up in pre-infection memory, which suggests that cross-reactive memory joined in.

V was shortened by 3 bases and J by 11 bases, with 17 bases between the two germline ends. The CDR3 has 14 residues. Germline V gene data show CDR1 as KGHDR and CDR2 as SFDVKD. One entry per CDR3 protein, called by TCRdb with MiXCR from the 5' RACE reads. This repertoire shows 400,000 to 550,000 distinct CDR3 sequences, about 23% found once; its top ten account for about 12%. Sequenced: PBMCs or a T cell subset sorted from them (not recorded which). The TCR comes from an adult woman who had mild COVID-19 (a few samples of this study predate the infection). Cell type and time point are not known. The V and J genes are TRBV24-1 and TRBJ2-3; D gene ambiguous. The CDR3 protein is CATSDSLVPSEQYF. Written as DNA, the CDR3 is TGTGCCACCAGTGATAGCCTCGTACCCAGCGAGCAGTATTTT.